One and the same sample provided the 9 T cell receptor beta chains below, sequenced in a study of beta chain features in type 1 diabetes. The entirety of the isolated RNA underwent reverse transcription, so expressed TCRB transcripts were sequenced. This table comes from immunoSEQ multiplex PCR, and its TCRdb copy is limited to in-frame clones, with some not included. Seen here are about 250,000 clones, 13% to 15% observed once, and the top ten hold roughly 0.024%. Sequences were obtained from naive CD4+ T cells from blood. The origin of the receptors is a woman in her thirties or forties in good health.

This clone has more than one count but fewer than ten. The chain couples TRBV9 to TRBJ1-5, with D possibly being TRBD1 (5 bases). Germline V gene lookup returns CDR1 SGDLS and CDR2 YYNGEE. Trimming stripped 0 bases from V and 6 bases from J, with 10 bases between. This CDR3 has 14 residues. The CDR3 DNA reads as TGTGCCAGCAGCGTAGGCGGGGGAGGTCAGCCCCAGCATTTT. It specifies CASSVGGGGQPQHF.

In this sample, this clone turned up a few times. The chain joins TRBV18 to TRBJ1-3; D is perhaps TRBD1 (5 bases). This CDR3 spans 16 amino acids. CDR1 and CDR2 from the germline V gene are KGHSH and LQKENI. V was trimmed by 3 bases and J by 4 bases, leaving 16 bases between them. The CDR3 spells CASSPGVSGPGNTIYF. The CDR3 coding sequence is TGTGCCAGCTCACCTGGTGTTTCAGGGCCCGGAAACACCATATATTTT.

The chain combines TRBV6-5 with TRBJ2-7; 9 bases agree with TRBD2. CDR1 MNHEY and CDR2 SVGAGI come from the germline V gene. This CDR3 spans 16 amino acids. V was pared by 0 bases and J by 1 base, with 4 bases of the junction left unmatched. This CDR3 reads CASSYSSGGWSYEQYF. CDR3 sequence (DNA): TGTGCCAGCAGTTACTCGAGCGGGGGGTGGTCCTACGAGCAGTACTTC.

The genes are TRBV4-1 and TRBJ1-4; a weak D match, TRBD1 (5 bases). This CDR3 has 13 residues. Trimming took 2 bases from V and 13 from J, leaving 14 bases between them. The germline V gene has CDR1 MGHRA and CDR2 YSYEKL. CDR3 protein: CASSQWGPGRLFF. CDR3 DNA sequence: TGCGCCAGCAGCCAATGGGGCCCCGGGAGACTGTTTTTT.

This sequence joins TRBV5-4 and TRBJ2-5; 7 bases fit TRBD1. The CDR3 is 15 amino acids. With 7 bases clipped from V and 10 bases from J, the junction kept 19 bases outside the gene matches. Germline CDR1 and CDR2: SGHNT and YYREEE (reference sequence). CDR3: CASRRQGDAVGLQYF. The CDR3 DNA sequence: TGTGCCAGCCGGAGGCAGGGGGACGCGGTGGGGCTCCAGTACTTC.

This clone was observed a handful of times. This chain links TRBV7-8 with TRBJ1-2; no clear D. The V gene's germline CDR1 is SGHVS and CDR2 FQNEAQ. The ends were cut back, 4 bases at V and 5 bases at J, with 11 bases in the middle. The CDR3 extends over 13 amino acids. In DNA, the CDR3 is TGTGCCAGCAGCTCTCCCGGAGGTTATGGCTACACCTTC. It translates to CASSSPGGYGYTF.

The chain uses TRBV6-5 and TRBJ1-2; 7 bases map to TRBD1. Germline CDR1 reads MNHEY; CDR2 reads SVGAGI. V was pared by 8 bases and J by 5 bases, with 11 bases of the junction left unmatched. The CDR3 length is 14 residues. The CDR3 reads CASGKYRGAYGYTF. In DNA, the CDR3 is TGTGCCAGCGGAAAATACAGGGGCGCATATGGCTACACCTTC.

The chain joins TRBV6-5 to TRBJ2-4, with D perhaps matching TRBD1 or TRBD2 (6 bases each). Germline V CDR1 and CDR2: MNHEY, SVGAGI. The CDR3 is made up of 15 amino acids. The V end lost 4 bases, the J end lost 4 bases, and 14 bases lay between the germline ends. The chain's CDR3 is CASSSSGAGKNIQYF. The CDR3 nucleotides read TGTGCCAGCAGTTCCTCAGGGGCGGGAAAAAACATTCAGTACTTC.

This clone was observed a few times. The gene calls are TRBV11-2 and TRBJ2-7; 8 positions agree with TRBD2. V shed 2 bases, J shed 6 bases, and the junction held 9 bases outside the gene matches. Looked up from germline, CDR1 is SGHAT and CDR2 is FQNNGV. This CDR3 is built from 15 residues. Written as DNA, the CDR3 is TGTGCCAGCAGCTTACTGCGGGGGGCCCATCCCGAGCAGTACTTC. Protein product: CASSLLRGAHPEQYF.